This entry describes one TCR beta chain. This clone was detected only once. There is no known antigen for this receptor. No base quality values were provided; no much bigger clone lies one nucleotide off. Different DNA sequences within this sample yield the same CDR3. Receptors were amplified or captured by the immunoSEQ multiplex PCR assay. A mixture of 60 forward primers for TCR Vbeta segments and 13 reverse primers for TCR Jbeta segments was used in the multiplex PCR. Amplification of the CDR3 region of rearranged TCR beta genes was performed with a multiplex PCR assay on genomic DNA. Amplified TCR beta libraries were sequenced as 87-base-pair reads on the Illumina HiSeq System. In the original analysis: A later analysis counted approximately 84 million unique TCR beta chains across the 550 to 750 repertoires, and about 10 million of these chains were shared by at least two donors. To remove PCR and sequencing errors, raw reads were error-corrected and collapsed into unique sequences using a nearest-neighbor algorithm that merged closely related sequences. Alignment of CDR3 sequences to IMGT reference sequences was used to assign V, D and J gene segments. For a sequence to be retained, a match of at least six nucleotides to both a V gene segment and a J gene segment was required. Rearrangements were classified as productive when the CDR3 lacked stop codons and remained in frame with V and J, and all other rearrangements were classified as non-productive. Following IMGT convention, CDR3 was defined as the stretch from the second conserved V-encoded cysteine to the conserved J-encoded phenylalanine. Sequences without an unambiguous match to a single V gene segment were excluded from the earlier analysis of approximately 560 of the donors. An earlier analysis of about 600 of the donors called V segments functional above 56.7% productive rearrangements and segregating when the between-donor standard deviation exceeded 5%. A statistical classification framework was developed to diagnose cytomegalovirus status using the catalog of TCR beta chain sequences. A later analysis assigned V and J genes by comparing TCR nucleotide sequences with IMGT/GENE-DB human TR gene sequences. The TCRdist pipeline was used in a later analysis to assign CDR3 sequences and most-parsimonious VDJ recombination scenarios. A later analysis defined each TCR beta chain by its CDR3 amino acid sequence plus V-gene family, and excluded reads lacking a unique V-gene family. As a way to deal with suspected cross-contamination and a sequencing artifact, a later analysis dropped over 550 nucleotide sequences that were highly shared and had low generation probability. For each public chain, a later analysis derived a clonal expansion index from normalized ranks of inferred template counts within each repertoire. In a later analysis, generation probabilities were computed with a VDJ recombination model fitted to out-of-frame rearrangements, and the resulting probabilities were checked against IGoR. A later analysis scored TCR-TCR, TCR-HLA and TCR-CMV co-occurrence with hypergeometric tests, applying a repertoire-size bias correction to TCR pairs. False discovery rates were estimated in a later analysis by permuting HLA or CMV assignments 20 times. In a later analysis, co-occurring TCRs were grouped using DBSCAN, and TCRdist sequence similarity was added for clustering within HLA-allele-positive subsets. For co-occurrence clustering, repertoires with fewer than 30,000 or more than 120,000 public chains were excluded, along with roughly 5 repertoires with anomalous nucleotide sharing. TCRdb took this table from immuneACCESS and kept in-frame rearrangements with V and J called. Such tables lack part of the clones; where checked against another copy, unresolved V genes explain under half of the gap, and the rest is unexplained. Clone size and V and J calls were adopted from that table, with D and trimming inferred from the DNA. The sample table contains some 140,000 clones; only one count was recorded for around 84% of them. The ten largest account for 5.6% of the sample.

This sample is drawn from a study of cytomegalovirus exposure and HLA in healthy donors (dated by TCRdb to 2016 to 2017). Context from the whole study: An earlier analysis of 587 of the donors reported approximately 260 Gb of sequence data and around 100 million unique TCR beta sequences obtained from 150 million to 200 million T cells. About 280 gigabases of sequencing data and some 85 million unique TCR sequences were included in an early release covering roughly 600 HLA-typed donors. Among the roughly 400 genotyped donors, more than 70% belonged to the genetic ancestry cluster associated with self-reported Caucasian donors. The study aimed to test whether cataloging public T cell receptors could reveal signatures of past pathogen exposure. The T cell repertoires of about 700 subjects were profiled by immunosequencing and related to cytomegalovirus serostatus. A separate validation cohort of roughly 110 different subjects was used in addition to the roughly 700-subject first cohort. To predict cytomegalovirus infection status, the study brought together high-throughput TCR immunosequencing, statistical association of individual TCRs with disease status, and machine learning. In a later analysis, previously published TCR beta repertoires from 550 to 750 donors were re-analyzed and high-resolution HLA genotyping was added so that TCR occurrence patterns could be studied. Rather than using new phenotypic data, the later analysis identified candidate immune exposures from TCR beta sequences and from how often those sequences occurred across donors. An earlier analysis of approximately 580 of the donors used high-throughput TCR beta sequencing to judge whether each TCR beta V gene segment behaved as functional or pseudogenic. Donor age, sex, ethnicity and CMV serostatus were collected together with the repertoire data. A later genetic analysis took genome-wide SNP genotypes for about 55% of the roughly 670 donors and used that subset as a discovery cohort. All discovery cohort repertoires had been generated on a single sequencing platform. HLA typing included class I and class II loci at four-digit resolution. Typing coverage varied by locus: roughly 629-640 donors for A, B, C, DRB1 and DQB1; more than 500 for DQA1; about 600 for DPA1; approximately 450 for DPB1. Four to six DR-DQ haplotypes were handled as single units for association and clustering because linkage in the cohort was strong. Across around 400 genotyped donors of the cohort, an average of approximately 240,000 unique TCR beta nucleotide sequences per donor were sequenced, and roughly 20% of those sequences were non-productive.

Study-wide conclusions, independent of this receptor: A later analysis found that HLA-associated TCR beta chains were more clonally expanded and had lower generation probabilities than equally common non-associated chains. A further reported finding was that TCR beta sequences accurately predicted the HLA-A and HLA-B alleles for most subjects in the first cohort. The presence/absence analyses assumed that sequencing depth was roughly uniform across donors, and that assumption may not be true. HLA typing was unavailable for some donors at each locus, so association tests used only the typed subset. Most TCR sequences were seen in very few donors, while some public TCRs were found in many individuals. The study listed 150 to 200 TCR beta chains as associated with cytomegalovirus. The only immune exposure information available for the cohort was CMV serostatus. Strong co-occurrence of HLA alleles, especially DR and DQ, made assigning TCR associations to individual alleles difficult. Compared with the roughly 700-donor mean, donors in an Asian-associated ancestry cluster had fewer N-insertions in productive TCRs, according to a later genetic analysis. Cytomegalovirus status was reported to be diagnosed by the classifier with high specificity and sensitivity in both the original and validation cohorts. A later analysis reported that several top co-occurrence clusters appeared linked to parvovirus B19, influenza, CMV and Epstein-Barr virus. In a later analysis, most CMV-associated TCR beta chains were found to appear HLA-restricted, with HLA associations seemingly driven largely by CMV exposure. According to the authors, the approach could potentially be generalized to other disease states and immunological phenotypes. Correlated functional status among segregating V segments might reflect linkage disequilibrium, but an unknown experimental factor could not be ruled out. In a later analysis, the rate of TCR association differed among HLA loci, with DRB1 alleles having the most associated TCRs and HLA-C alleles having the fewest. The cohort was sequenced for TCR beta chains only, and without alpha or paired-chain data the features that could be detected were limited. A later analysis associated 16,951 TCR beta sequences with specific HLA alleles at a false discovery rate of 0.05. Some IMGT-functional V segments, including TRBV6-2 and TRBV6-3, could not be distinguished by the 87-base-pair reads and were therefore excluded. Because counts were too low, roughly 16 rarely observed V segments, including chromosome 9 orphons, were excluded from the earlier analysis of some 540 of the donors. The sequencing pipeline was judged likely to have produced a cluster of highly shared sequence variants as a technical artifact. V-gene and J-gene trimming of TCR beta chains was associated with a missense DCLRE1C variant in a later genetic analysis, and the association was replicated in an independent cohort. A few of the identified cytomegalovirus-associated TCR beta chains were confirmed in vitro to be specific for cytomegalovirus antigens. Broadly in line with IMGT annotations, most TCR beta V segments showed up in productive rearrangements about 90% or about 30% of the time in an earlier analysis of around 550 of the donors.

The CDR3 sequence holds 13 residues, the cysteine and phenylalanine included. The retained sequence is limited to the CDR3, 39 bases, with the frame set at the first base. V was cut back by 2 bases and J by 1 base, leaving a gap of 6 bases between them. The germline V gene (reference sequence) sets CDR1 to MNHEY and CDR2 to SMNVEV. The cohort comprised 666 healthy bone marrow donors. At the time of sampling, every cohort member was nominally healthy, though immune exposures that went unrecorded were likely present. The donor tested CMV seropositive, placing the donor among the 289 seropositive members of the cohort. Each donor provided a peripheral blood sample, and peripheral blood mononuclear cells were used for TCR beta sequencing. Genomic DNA extraction from the blood cell samples was performed with the Qiagen DNeasy Blood Extraction Kit.

The receptor was derived from a middle-aged woman in good health and CMV-seropositive. The chain was built from TRBV27 and TRBJ2-7; tentative D gene TRBD2, with 5 bases matching. Material for sequencing was PBMCs. CDR3 loop: CASSLRGSYEQYF. The DNA sequence is as follows: TGTGCCAGCAGTTTAAGAGGGTCCTACGAGCAGTACTTC.